This T cell receptor beta chain stems from a study of T cells after yellow fever vaccination. TCRdb re-called the 5' RACE reads through MiXCR, storing one row per CDR3 protein. This repertoire shows over 150,000 distinct CDR3 sequences, approximately 6.2% found once; its top ten account for less than 3%. Points from the study as a whole: A weaker but faster secondary response was observed, peaking on day 5 versus 15. Post-booster repertoires again held most primary-vaccination clones (about 96% CD4, about 90% CD8).

Regarding this clonotype: Its antigen is unknown.

This receptor was obtained from a man between 18 and 29 years old who received the YFV17D yellow fever vaccine. The material sequenced was CD4+ T cells sorted from PBMCs, taken on the day of the first yellow fever vaccination.

CDR3 coding DNA: TGTGCCAGCAGCTTTGGGACCCAGTACTTC. Protein product: CASSFGTQYF. The chain carries TRBV7-9 and TRBJ2-5; D remains ambiguous. V was pared by 3 bases and J by 7 bases, with 3 bases between. Germline assignment: CDR1 SEHNR and CDR2 FQNEAQ (reference sequence). The CDR3 runs to 10 residues.